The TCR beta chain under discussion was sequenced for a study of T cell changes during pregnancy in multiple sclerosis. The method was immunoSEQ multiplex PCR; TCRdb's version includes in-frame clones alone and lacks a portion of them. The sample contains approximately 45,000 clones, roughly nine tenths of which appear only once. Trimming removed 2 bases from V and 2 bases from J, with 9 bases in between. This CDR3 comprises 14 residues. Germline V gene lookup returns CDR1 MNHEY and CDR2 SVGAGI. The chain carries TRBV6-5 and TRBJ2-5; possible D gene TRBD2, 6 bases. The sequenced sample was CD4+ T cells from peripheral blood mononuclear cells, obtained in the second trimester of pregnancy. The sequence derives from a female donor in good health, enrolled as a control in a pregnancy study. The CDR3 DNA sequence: TGTGCCAGCAGTTACGCGGGGCCACAAGAGACCCAGTACTTC. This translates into CASSYAGPQETQYF.